The 19 T cell receptor beta chains below were found in one sample sequenced in a study of glioma-infiltrating T cells. Using RNA template, CDR3s of TCR alpha and beta were amplified with iRepertoire arm-PCR. TCRdb recomputed calls from the multiplex PCR reads with MiXCR, one row per CDR3 protein. Of around 170,000 distinct CDR3 sequences listed, 43% are singletons. The sequencing sample was made of glioma tissue, nonneoplastic brain tissue, or PBMCs (not recorded which). These receptors originate from a human donor with low-grade glioma or glioblastoma, undergoing nonglioma brain surgery, or in good health (not recorded which).

V is TRBV2 and J is TRBJ2-7; D may be TRBD2 (6 bases). The germline V gene has CDR1 SNHLY and CDR2 FYNNEI. The V end lost 5 bases, the J end lost 7 bases, and 21 bases lay between the germline ends. This CDR3 is built from 15 residues. CDR3 amino acids: CASSRVANRGNEQYF. CDR3 nucleotide sequence: TGTGCCAGCAGTCGGGTTGCGAATCGGGGGAATGAGCAGTACTTC.

This clonotype was seen more than once but under ten times. This may arise from a read error, as a much more abundant clone is one base away. V is TRBV3-1 and J is TRBJ2-7; no clear D. Trimming removed 1 base from V and 0 bases from J, with 7 bases in between. This CDR3 is 14 amino acids long. Germline loops: CDR1 LGHDT, CDR2 YNNKEL (reference sequence). CDR3 coding DNA: TGTGCCAGCAGCCAAGGTGCGAACTCCTACGAGCAGTACTTC. This encodes CASSQGANSYEQYF.

On this clonotype: Compared with germline, one end of the junction differs, possibly owing to a read error. The J gene is TRBJ2-7, the V gene TRBV7-2; D tentatively reads TRBD1 or TRBD2 (5 bases each). The CDR3 covers 15 residues. Germline lookup yields CDR1 SGHTA and CDR2 FQGNSA. This CDR3 reads CASSLSGPGQSEQYF. The DNA for the CDR3 is TGTGCGAGCAGCTTAAGTGGTCCGGGGCAGAGTGAGCAGTACTTC.

In regard to this clonotype: Because the CDR3 is missing its conserved closing phenylalanine or tryptophan, this is likely a read error. V is TRBV20-1 and J is TRBJ2-5; TRBD2 agrees at 7 bases. Germline V gene sequence: CDR1 DFQATT, CDR2 SNEGSKA (reference sequence). V shed 4 bases and J 4 bases; nucleotides not matched to a gene: 6. This CDR3 contains 13 residues. The CDR3 region is CSAIFRGRETQYL. In DNA form, the CDR3 reads TGCAGTGCTATCTTTCGCGGGAGAGAGACCCAGTACTTA.

The V and J genes are TRBV30 and TRBJ1-1, with no clear D. Germline-derived CDR1 and CDR2 are GTSNPN and SVGIG (reference sequence). The length of the CDR3 is 13 residues. Deletions cut 0 bases from V and 1 base from J, with 6 bases between. CDR3 region: CAWSVAGNTEAFF. The CDR3 nucleotides are TGTGCCTGGAGTGTAGCGGGGAACACTGAAGCTTTCTTT.

This clonotype showed up many times. The junction does not match germline at one end; this may be a read error. This sequence joins TRBV27 and TRBJ1-1; no reliable D call. Germline V lookup: CDR1 MNHEY, CDR2 SMNVEV (reference sequence). This CDR3 has 13 amino acids. CDR3 DNA: TGTGCCAGCAGTCCCCGAGTGAGGGCTGACGCTTTCTTT. It is translated as CASSPRVRADAFF.

This clonotype was seen repeatedly, ten times or more. This rearrangement joins TRBV28 to TRBJ2-1; D not certain. CDR1 MDHEN and CDR2 SYDVKM come from the germline V gene. V was clipped by 10 bases and J by 2 bases, with 15 bases between them. The CDR3 runs to 14 residues. The CDR3 DNA sequence: TGTGCCACAGGAAGCAGAAACACCTACAATGAGCAGTTCTTC. Its translation: CATGSRNTYNEQFF.

This clonotype has at least ten counts. The chain joins TRBV3-1 to TRBJ1-1, with D unresolved. V lost 0 bases and J lost 4, with 9 bases in between. There are 14 residues in the CDR3. Germline V gene lookup returns CDR1 LGHDT and CDR2 YNNKEL (reference sequence). The CDR3 DNA follows: TGTGCCAGCAGCCAAGATCTTGGGCTCACTGAAGCTTTCTTT. Protein: CASSQDLGLTEAFF.

Of note for this clonotype: Being one base from a much bigger clone, this may be a read error. CDR3 loop: CSAPRQPGYNEQFF. CDR3 nucleotides: TGCAGTGCTCCTAGACAACCCGGGTACAATGAGCAGTTCTTC. V and J are TRBV20-1 and TRBJ2-1; no clear D. Trimming left V 5 bases short and J 4 bases short, with 15 bases between. The V gene's germline CDR1 is DFQATT and CDR2 SNEGSKA (reference sequence). CDR3 length: 14 residues.

In the case of this clonotype: The junction differs from germline at one of its ends, possibly a read error. The J gene is TRBJ2-1, the V gene TRBV6-6, with D hard to call. The germline gives CDR1 MNHNY, CDR2 SVGAGI (reference sequence). The CDR3 runs 13 residues. The CDR3: CSSSLYSHNEQFF. CDR3 in DNA: TGTTCCAGCAGCCTGTACAGTCACAATGAGCAGTTCTTC.

This clonotype was observed many times. CDR3 bases: TGTGCCAGCAGCCAGGACTCCCGCGGGGAGACCCAGTACTTC. Its translation: CASSQDSRGETQYF. This chain connects TRBV3-1 to TRBJ2-5, with a possible D match to TRBD2 (5 bases). Germline CDR1 is LGHDT and CDR2 is YNNKEL (reference sequence). The CDR3 contains 14 residues. The V and J ends lost 3 bases and 5 bases respectively, with 13 bases between them.

A word on this clonotype: This may come from a read error, since a much larger clone is one base off. V is TRBV7-9 and J is TRBJ2-7; TRBD2 aligns across 7 bases. The germline V gene has CDR1 SEHNR and CDR2 FQNEAQ (reference sequence). The CDR3 has 15 amino acids. DNA of the CDR3: TGTGCCAGCAGCGCTCTAGCGGCTATCCAAGAGACCCAGAACTTC. The encoded protein is CASSALAAIQETQNF.

The chain carries TRBV2 and TRBJ2-2; maybe TRBD1 (5 bases). V was pared by 5 bases and J by 3 bases, with 16 bases between. CDR1 and CDR2 (germline): SNHLY, FYNNEI. The CDR3 length is 16 residues. CDR3 in amino acids: CASSLSQDTYTGELFF. In DNA, the CDR3 is TGTGCCAGCAGTCTGTCGCAGGACACCTACACCGGGGAGCTGTTTTTT.

The chain employs TRBV20-1 and TRBJ2-4; either TRBD1 or TRBD2 may supply D (7 bases each). This CDR3 has 16 amino acids. V was pared by 7 bases and J by 8 bases, with 27 bases between. Germline assignment: CDR1 DFQATT and CDR2 SNEGSKA (reference sequence). This CDR3 reads CSDRTSQGGAQDIQYF. DNA for the CDR3: TGCAGTGATAGGACATCTCAGGGGGGGGCACAGGACATTCAGTACTTC.

Regarding this clonotype: Mismatch with germline at one junction end may stem from a read error. In DNA, the CDR3 is TGCGCCAGCAGACCGAGGACTAGCGGGACTAACTACGGGCAGTACTTC. Its translation: CASRPRTSGTNYGQYF. The chain carries TRBV5-1 and TRBJ2-7; 12 bases are a match to TRBD2. The germline CDR1 and CDR2 sequences are SGHRS and YFSETQ. The CDR3 consists of 16 residues. The variable domain in full, with the rest retrieved from reference TRBV5-1 and TRBJ2-7, is KAGVTQTPRYLIKTRGQQVTLSCSPISGHRSVSWYQQTPGQGLQFLFEYFSETQRNKGNFPGRFSGRQFSNSRSEMNVSTLELGDSALYLCASRPRTSGTNYGQYFGPGTRLTVT.

As to this clonotype: The junction departs from the called germline gene at one end, perhaps through a read error. The gene calls are TRBV7-9 and TRBJ2-7; perhaps TRBD2 as D (5 bases). The CDR3 has 15 amino acids. Germline CDR1 is SEHNR and CDR2 is FQNEAQ (reference sequence). The CDR3 loop is CASSFLWEISYEQYF. CDR3 sequence (DNA): TGCGCCAGCAGCTTTTTATGGGAGATCTCCTACGAGCAGTACTTC.

The chain joins TRBV2 to TRBJ1-1, with TRBD1 as a possible D gene (6 bases). CDR3 size: 15 residues. Germline V CDR1 and CDR2: SNHLY, FYNNEI. V shed 6 bases and J shed 4 bases, with 18 bases lying between them. CDR3 amino acids: CASSHLGQRSTEAFF. The CDR3 DNA reads TGTGCCAGCAGCCATCTCGGACAGAGGAGCACTGAAGCTTTCTTT.

This clonotype was seen at least ten times. The rearrangement uses TRBV20-1 and TRBJ2-1, with a tentative D call TRBD1 (6 bases). V was trimmed by 5 bases and J by 3 bases, leaving 17 bases between them. This CDR3 spans 15 amino acids. Germline-derived CDR1 and CDR2 are DFQATT and SNEGSKA (reference sequence). CDR3 amino acids: CSADPGTLNYNEQFF. The CDR3 DNA follows: TGCAGTGCTGACCCCGGGACACTTAACTACAATGAGCAGTTCTTC.

V and J are TRBV28 and TRBJ2-5; TRBD2 agrees at 9 bases. This CDR3 contains 15 residues. Germline loops: CDR1 MDHEN, CDR2 SYDVKM. The junction had 13 bases not matched to a gene; V was cut back by 9 bases and J by 5 bases. In nucleotides, the CDR3 is TGTGCCAGAGGACGGACTAGCGAGAGCCATGAGACCCAGTACTTC. It specifies CARGRTSESHETQYF. The full variable domain, completed using reference TRBV28 and TRBJ2-5, is DVKVTQSSRYLVKRTGEKVFLECVQDMDHENMFWYRQDPGLGLRLIYFSYDVKMKEKGDIPEGYSVSREKKERFSLILESASTNQTSMYLCARGRTSESHETQYFGPGTRLLVL.